This T cell receptor beta chain was documented in a study of graft-versus-host responses after intestinal transplantation. For the study at large: Recipients were given multivisceral, liver-intestinal, or isolated intestinal transplants. The whole recipient group had anti-thymocyte globulin induction followed by tacrolimus and steroids for approximately three years.

Repertoires were generated with immunoSEQ multiplex PCR, while TCRdb's copy carries only in-frame clones and drops some. The table has about 30,000 clones, about 85% seen once. Remarks on this clone: Its specificity is unknown.

Study-wide results and caveats: Early HvG declines after transplant were associated with peak circulating GvH clone levels. Some patients had graft-donor T cell macrochimerism, and their allografts showed high graft-versus-host to host-versus-graft clonal ratios.

The CDR3 contains 16 residues. The ends were cut back, 5 bases at V and 3 bases at J, with 16 bases in the middle. Germline V gene data show CDR1 as SGHTA and CDR2 as FQGNSA. The chain joins TRBV7-2 to TRBJ1-4; D might be TRBD1 (6 bases). The sequence came from a human patient who received an intestinal transplant, so some T cells may come from the graft donor. The sample consisted of PBMCs, taken around 62 weeks after intestinal transplantation. CDR3: CASSLNRAEANEKLFF. The CDR3 region has the DNA TGTGCCAGCAGCCTGAACAGGGCTGAGGCTAATGAAAAACTGTTTTTT.